This record covers a single TCR beta chain. The record originates from a study of control samples from healthy donors and cancer patients. Here immunoSEQ multiplex PCR was the method, and the copy in TCRdb shows in-frame clones only, minus some. The sample contains 85,000 to 100,000 clones, more than 85% of which appear only once. V lost 4 bases and J lost 4; bases outside the gene matches: 4. CDR1 and CDR2 (germline): SNHLY, FYNNEI. The CDR3 loop spans 14 amino acids. Sequencing was carried out using blood. J is TRBJ1-2 and V is TRBV2; 9 bases are shared with TRBD1. The source of this sequence is a young man in good health. CDR3 in amino acids: CASSGGQGPYGYTF. In nucleotides, the CDR3 is TGTGCCAGCAGTGGGGGACAGGGCCCCTATGGCTACACCTTC.